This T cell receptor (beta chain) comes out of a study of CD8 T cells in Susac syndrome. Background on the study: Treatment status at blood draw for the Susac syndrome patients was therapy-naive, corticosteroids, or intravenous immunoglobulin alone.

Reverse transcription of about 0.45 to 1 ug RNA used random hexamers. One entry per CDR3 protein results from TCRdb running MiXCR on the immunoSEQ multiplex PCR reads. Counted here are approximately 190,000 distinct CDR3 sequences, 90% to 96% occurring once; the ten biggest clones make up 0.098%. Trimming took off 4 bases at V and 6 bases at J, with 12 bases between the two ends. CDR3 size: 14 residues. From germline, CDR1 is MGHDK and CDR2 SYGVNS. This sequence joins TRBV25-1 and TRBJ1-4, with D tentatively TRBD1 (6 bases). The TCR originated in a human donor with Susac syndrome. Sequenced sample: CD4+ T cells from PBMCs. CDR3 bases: TGTGCCAGCAGTGTCCCGGGGGGCTATGAAAAACTGTTTTTT. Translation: CASSVPGGYEKLFF.